These T cell receptor beta chains were read from a single sample in a study of cytomegalovirus exposure and HLA in healthy donors. Measured with immunoSEQ multiplex PCR; TCRdb has only the in-frame clones, and not every one. This repertoire shows 90,000 to 120,000 clones, around four fifths found once; its top ten account for around 7.8%. The sample taken for sequencing was PBMCs. The receptors come from a young man in good health and CMV-seronegative. CDR3s include the opening cysteine and the closing phenylalanine or tryptophan. Each record gives: V gene, J gene, CDR3 length, D gene, CDR3 protein. The D gene is left open where the match is weak.

v_gene: TRBV7-2
j_gene: TRBJ2-3
len: 16
d_gene: TRBD2
CDR3aa: CASSLSGRALRDTQYF

v_gene: TRBV7-3
j_gene: TRBJ1-1
len: 15
d_gene: NA
CDR3aa: CASSQRGGMNTEAFF

v_gene: TRBV6-1
j_gene: TRBJ2-7
len: 13
d_gene: NA
CDR3aa: CASRWIDNYEQYF

v_gene: TRBV7-3
j_gene: TRBJ2-7
len: 13
d_gene: NA
CDR3aa: CASSFGQGYEQYF

v_gene: TRBV7-3
j_gene: TRBJ1-1
len: 15
d_gene: TRBD1
CDR3aa: CASSSTGQGNTEAFF

v_gene: TRBV2
j_gene: TRBJ1-4
len: 14
d_gene: TRBD1
CDR3aa: CASFQGATNEKLFF

v_gene: TRBV27
j_gene: TRBJ2-7
len: 15
d_gene: NA
CDR3aa: CASSATGTLTYEQYF

v_gene: TRBV30
j_gene: TRBJ1-2
len: 14
d_gene: TRBD1
CDR3aa: CAWSGGTGGNGYTF

v_gene: TRBV5-6
j_gene: TRBJ2-7
len: 16
d_gene: NA
CDR3aa: CASSPWTVLKDYEQYF

v_gene: TRBV29-1
j_gene: TRBJ2-3
len: 13
d_gene: NA
CDR3aa: CSVVAVYGDTQYF

v_gene: TRBV5-1
j_gene: TRBJ2-1
len: 15
d_gene: NA
CDR3aa: CASSSWGGPNNEQFF

v_gene: TRBV6-5
j_gene: TRBJ2-7
len: 16
d_gene: NA
CDR3aa: CASSYRAAELPYEQYF

v_gene: TRBV6-6
j_gene: TRBJ2-1
len: 14
d_gene: NA
CDR3aa: CASTLTGAGDEQFF

v_gene: TRBV2
j_gene: TRBJ1-1
len: 15
d_gene: NA
CDR3aa: CARGWKWQEESEAFF

v_gene: TRBV5-5
j_gene: TRBJ1-5
len: 13
d_gene: NA
CDR3aa: CASSSEAHQPQHF

v_gene: TRBV18
j_gene: TRBJ2-1
len: 15
d_gene: NA
CDR3aa: CASSPKTGTYNEQFF

v_gene: TRBV5-1
j_gene: TRBJ2-7
len: 14
d_gene: NA
CDR3aa: CASSSTVEGWGQYF

v_gene: TRBV7-2
j_gene: TRBJ1-2
len: 15
d_gene: TRBD1
CDR3aa: CASSLNPGQRVGYTF

v_gene: TRBV21-1
j_gene: TRBJ1-1
len: 16
d_gene: NA
CDR3aa: CASSRRAGELNTEAFF

v_gene: TRBV6-1
j_gene: TRBJ1-2
len: 13
d_gene: NA
CDR3aa: CASSEWAEDGYTF

v_gene: TRBV27
j_gene: TRBJ2-7
len: 15
d_gene: NA
CDR3aa: CASSLRAGYKDEQYF

v_gene: TRBV4-1
j_gene: NA
len: 16
d_gene: TRBD1
CDR3aa: CASSLRTGVEAYEQYF

v_gene: TRBV30
j_gene: TRBJ2-7
len: 13
d_gene: NA
CDR3aa: CAWRGDTSYEQYF

v_gene: TRBV7-9
j_gene: TRBJ1-2
len: 13
d_gene: NA
CDR3aa: CASSLADTYGYTF

v_gene: TRBV2
j_gene: TRBJ2-7
len: 16
d_gene: TRBD2
CDR3aa: CASTLGLAGAACGQYF

v_gene: TRBV10-1
j_gene: TRBJ2-1
len: 18
d_gene: TRBD2
CDR3aa: CASSVGELLAGHVAGQFF

v_gene: TRBV18
j_gene: TRBJ2-7
len: 14
d_gene: TRBD1
CDR3aa: CASSQGQETYEQYF

v_gene: TRBV7-7
j_gene: TRBJ2-3
len: 14
d_gene: NA
CDR3aa: CASSLGPETDTQYF

v_gene: TRBV14
j_gene: TRBJ1-2
len: 12
d_gene: NA
CDR3aa: CASGGGNYGYTF

v_gene: TRBV27
j_gene: TRBJ1-5
len: 14
d_gene: NA
CDR3aa: CASSLRIGGQPQHF

v_gene: TRBV6-5
j_gene: TRBJ2-7
len: 15
d_gene: TRBD1
CDR3aa: CASSYSWTGTYEQYF

v_gene: TRBV6-6
j_gene: TRBJ2-7
len: 15
d_gene: NA
CDR3aa: CASRQGRGRAYEQYF

v_gene: TRBV5-1
j_gene: NA
len: 18
d_gene: NA
CDR3aa: CASSLRAPTGRRGYEQYF

v_gene: TRBV5-6
j_gene: TRBJ1-4
len: 16
d_gene: TRBD1
CDR3aa: CASSLGQASRNEKLFF

v_gene: TRBV7-6
j_gene: TRBJ2-5
len: 14
d_gene: NA
CDR3aa: CASSPTYRGRAQYF

v_gene: TRBV27
j_gene: TRBJ1-2
len: 12
d_gene: TRBD1
CDR3aa: CAARTGADGYTF

v_gene: TRBV5-1
j_gene: NA
len: 16
d_gene: NA
CDR3aa: CASNPTLGGGSYEQYF

v_gene: TRBV29-1
j_gene: TRBJ2-1
len: 14
d_gene: TRBD1
CDR3aa: CSGAPRGRESEQFF

v_gene: TRBV6-1
j_gene: TRBJ2-7
len: 13
d_gene: TRBD1
CDR3aa: CASRPGQAYEQYF

v_gene: TRBV6-5
j_gene: TRBJ1-2
len: 13
d_gene: TRBD1
CDR3aa: CASSVGQYYGYTF

v_gene: TRBV19
j_gene: TRBJ2-7
len: 15
d_gene: TRBD1
CDR3aa: CASSPVGTERSEQYF